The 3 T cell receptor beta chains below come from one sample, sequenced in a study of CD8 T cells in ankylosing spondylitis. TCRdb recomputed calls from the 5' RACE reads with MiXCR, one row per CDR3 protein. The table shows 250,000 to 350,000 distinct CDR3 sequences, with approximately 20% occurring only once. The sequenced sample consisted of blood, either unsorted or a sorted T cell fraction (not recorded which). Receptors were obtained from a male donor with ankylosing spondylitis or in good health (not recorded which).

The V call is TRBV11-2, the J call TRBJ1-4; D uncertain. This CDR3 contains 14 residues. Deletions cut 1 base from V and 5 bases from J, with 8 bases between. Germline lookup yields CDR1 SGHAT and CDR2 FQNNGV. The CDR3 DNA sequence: TGTGCCAGCAGCTTAGTTTTCGACAATGAAAAACTGTTTTTT. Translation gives CASSLVFDNEKLFF.

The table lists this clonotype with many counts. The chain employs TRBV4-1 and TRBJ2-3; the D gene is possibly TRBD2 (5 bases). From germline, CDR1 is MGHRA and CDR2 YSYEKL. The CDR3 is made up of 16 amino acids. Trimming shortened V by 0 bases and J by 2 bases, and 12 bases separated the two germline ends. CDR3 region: CASSQDVATYTDTQYF. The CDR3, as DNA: TGCGCCAGCAGCCAAGATGTAGCGACCTACACAGATACGCAGTATTTT.

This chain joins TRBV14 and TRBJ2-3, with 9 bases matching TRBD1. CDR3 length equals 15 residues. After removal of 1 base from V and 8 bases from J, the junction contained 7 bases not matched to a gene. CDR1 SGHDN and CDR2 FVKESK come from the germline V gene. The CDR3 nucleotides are TGTGCCAGCAGCCAAGTTGGGACAGGGAAGGCTACGCAGTATTTT. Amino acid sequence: CASSQVGTGKATQYF.